These T cell receptor beta chains were read from a single sample in a study of T cells in localized non-small cell lung cancer. Repertoires were generated with immunoSEQ multiplex PCR, while TCRdb's copy carries only in-frame clones and drops some. The sample lists roughly 72,000 clones, 80% occurring once. The source material was peripheral blood, sampled before any cancer treatment. Receptors originate from a female donor at least 60 years old with stage I lung adenocarcinoma. CDR3s include the opening cysteine and the closing phenylalanine or tryptophan. A D gene is named only where the DNA matches it firmly. Some rows mark clone size as missing; the rest say once, few, many or name a class of expanded clone.

d_call	v_call	j_call	clone_size	cdr3_nt	cdr3_aa
NA	TRBV15	TRBJ1-4	NA	TGTGCCACCAGCATGTTTCCCACTAATGAAAAACTGTTTTTT	CATSMFPTNEKLFF
NA	TRBV5-1	TRBJ1-5	NA	TGCGCCAGCAAGGCCCGCAATCAGCCCCAGCATTTT	CASKARNQPQHF
TRBD1	TRBV30	TRBJ2-2	NA	TGTGCCTGGGCCCTTAGGACAGGGGGCCCTTGGGGGGAGCTGTTTTTT	CAWALRTGGPWGELFF
NA	TRBV27	TRBJ1-2	NA	TGTGCCAGCAGAACAGGGCTAAGATATGGCTACACCTTC	CASRTGLRYGYTF
NA	TRBV28	TRBJ2-1	NA	TGTGCCAGCAGTTACAGTACTAGCTACAATGAGCAGTTCTTC	CASSYSTSYNEQFF
NA	TRBV7-9	TRBJ1-4	few	TGTGCCAGCAGCTTCGCACCGGCGACGGGGCCTGCTAATGAAAAACTGTTTTTT	CASSFAPATGPANEKLFF
NA	TRBV10-3	TRBJ2-7	once	TGTGCCACGGGCCTAGGGCTCTACGAGCAGTACTTC	CATGLGLYEQYF
TRBD1	TRBV6-5	TRBJ2-7	NA	TGTGCCAGCAGAAAACAGGGGCCCGGCTCCTACGAGCAGTACTTC	CASRKQGPGSYEQYF
NA	TRBV18	TRBJ1-1	NA	TGTGCCAGCTCACCACGGGGGAAGGACACTGAAGCTTTCTTT	CASSPRGKDTEAFF
TRBD2	TRBV29-1	TRBJ2-3	NA	TGCAGCGTTGAAGATTTGGGACTAGCAACAGATACGCAGTATTTT	CSVEDLGLATDTQYF